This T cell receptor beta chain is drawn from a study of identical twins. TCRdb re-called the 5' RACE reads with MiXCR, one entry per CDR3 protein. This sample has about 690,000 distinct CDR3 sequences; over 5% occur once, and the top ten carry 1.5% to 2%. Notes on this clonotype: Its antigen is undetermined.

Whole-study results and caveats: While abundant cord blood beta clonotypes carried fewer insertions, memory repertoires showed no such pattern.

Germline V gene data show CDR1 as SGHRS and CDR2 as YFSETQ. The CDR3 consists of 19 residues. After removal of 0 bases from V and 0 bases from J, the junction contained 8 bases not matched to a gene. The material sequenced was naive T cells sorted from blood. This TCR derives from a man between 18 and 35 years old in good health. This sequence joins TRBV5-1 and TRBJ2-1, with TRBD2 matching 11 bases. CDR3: CASSLVALAGGRSYNEQFF. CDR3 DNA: TGCGCCAGCAGCTTGGTGGCCCTAGCGGGAGGACGCTCCTACAATGAGCAGTTCTTC.